One and the same sample provided the 7 T cell receptor beta chains below, sequenced in a study of T cell repertoires in cytomegalovirus infection. Via MiXCR, TCRdb re-called the reads, giving one row per CDR3 protein. Of 150,000 to 200,000 distinct CDR3 sequences listed, about an eighth are singletons. Sequenced material: PBMCs. The receptors stem from a human donor in good health (CMV status not recorded). Some clones in this sample may be carry-over from other donors' samples.

The chain recombines TRBV7-2 with TRBJ2-7; D is uncertain. The CDR3 consists of 12 residues. Trimming stripped 0 bases from V and 5 bases from J, with 5 bases between. CDR1 SGHTA and CDR2 FQGNSA come from the germline V gene. The CDR3 sequence is CASSLAQDEQYF. In DNA form, the CDR3 reads TGTGCCAGCAGCTTAGCGCAGGACGAGCAGTACTTC.

J is TRBJ2-6 and V is TRBV19; 7 bases agree with TRBD1. The V and J ends lost 6 bases and 2 bases, in that order; junction bases with no gene match: 4. The CDR3 spans 15 residues. Germline V gives CDR1 LNHDA, CDR2 SQIVND (reference sequence). As DNA, the CDR3 is TGTGCCAGTAGATCAGGGGGTGCTGGGGCCAACGTCCTGACTTTC. Translation: CASRSGGAGANVLTF.

The V and J genes are TRBV9 and TRBJ1-2, with no clear D. This CDR3 has 14 residues. Trimming removed 4 bases from V and 8 bases from J, with 18 bases in between. Germline assignment: CDR1 SGDLS and CDR2 YYNGEE. The CDR3 loop is CASSPQVGVEGYTF. The CDR3 DNA is TGTGCCAGCAGCCCCCAGGTGGGAGTAGAGGGCTACACCTTC.

This clonotype has at least ten counts. The chain employs TRBV4-1 and TRBJ1-3; no clear D. Deletions cut 1 base from V and 7 bases from J, with 14 bases between. Germline lookup yields CDR1 MGHRA and CDR2 YSYEKL. The CDR3 covers 15 residues. CDR3: CASSQVGPDGNTIYF. The CDR3, as DNA: TGCGCCAGCAGCCAAGTGGGTCCGGACGGGAACACCATATATTTT.

A few counts support this clonotype. The chain joins TRBV10-2 to TRBJ1-1, with no clear D. The CDR3 is 13 residues long. V dropped 0 bases and J dropped 6 bases, with 8 bases sitting between them. CDR1 is WSHSY, CDR2 SAAADI, per germline. DNA for the CDR3: TGCGCCAGCAGTGAGTCAAGGGCCGCTGAAGCTTTCTTT. Amino acids: CASSESRAAEAFF.

Of note for this clonotype: A much more abundant neighbour one base away suggests this may be a read error. The chain links TRBV6-6 to TRBJ1-1; no definite D call. The V and J ends lost 5 bases and 3 bases respectively, with 10 bases between them. Germline loops: CDR1 MNHNY, CDR2 SVGAGI (reference sequence). This CDR3 comprises 13 residues. The CDR3 loop is CASSSRQDTEAFF. DNA for the CDR3: TGTGCCAGCAGTAGTCGCCAGGACACTGAAGCTTTCTTT.

This clonotype was recorded at least ten times. The chain carries TRBV19 and TRBJ1-2; perhaps TRBD1 as D (5 bases). The CDR3 runs 16 residues. V gave up 1 base and J gave up 4 bases, with 16 bases separating them. Germline assignment: CDR1 LNHDA and CDR2 SQIVND (reference sequence). The CDR3 is CASSIVNPGLGYGYTF. The CDR3 DNA is TGTGCCAGTAGTATAGTCAACCCGGGACTTGGCTATGGCTACACCTTC. Complete variable domain (other parts from reference TRBV19 and TRBJ1-2): DGGITQSPKYLFRKEGQNVTLSCEQNLNHDAMYWYRQDPGQGLRLIYYSQIVNDFQKGDIAEGYSVSREKKESFPLTVTSAQKNPTAFYLCASSIVNPGLGYGYTFGSGTRLTVV.